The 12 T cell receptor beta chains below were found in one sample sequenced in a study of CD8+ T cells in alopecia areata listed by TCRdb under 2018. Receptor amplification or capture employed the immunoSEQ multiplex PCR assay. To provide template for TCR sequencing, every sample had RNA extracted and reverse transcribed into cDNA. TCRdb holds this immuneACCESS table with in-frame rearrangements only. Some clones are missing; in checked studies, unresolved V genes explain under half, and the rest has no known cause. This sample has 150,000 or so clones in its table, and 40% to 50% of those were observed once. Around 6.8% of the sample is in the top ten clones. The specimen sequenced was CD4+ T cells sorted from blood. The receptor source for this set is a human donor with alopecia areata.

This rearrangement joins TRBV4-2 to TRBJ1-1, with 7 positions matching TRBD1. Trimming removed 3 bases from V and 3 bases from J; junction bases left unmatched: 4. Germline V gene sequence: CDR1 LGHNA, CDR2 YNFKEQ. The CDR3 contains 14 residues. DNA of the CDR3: TGTGCCAGCAGCCATGCCCAGGGGGACACTGAAGCTTTCTTT. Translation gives CASSHAQGDTEAFF.

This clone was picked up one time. The CDR3 region is CASSLFGANVLTF. The CDR3 nucleotides read TGTGCCAGCAGTTTATTCGGGGCCAACGTCCTGACTTTC. This chain uses TRBV27 with TRBJ2-6, with D unresolved. CDR1 is MNHEY, CDR2 SMNVEV, per germline (reference sequence). CDR3 size: 13 residues. The V gene lost 1 base and the J gene lost 4 bases, with 2 bases spanning the gap.

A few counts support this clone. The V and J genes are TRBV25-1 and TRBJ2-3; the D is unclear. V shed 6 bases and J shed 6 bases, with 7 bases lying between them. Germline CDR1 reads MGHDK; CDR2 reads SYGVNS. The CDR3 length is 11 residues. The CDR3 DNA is TGTGCCAGCAGGCTGGGGGATACGCAGTATTTT. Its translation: CASRLGDTQYF.

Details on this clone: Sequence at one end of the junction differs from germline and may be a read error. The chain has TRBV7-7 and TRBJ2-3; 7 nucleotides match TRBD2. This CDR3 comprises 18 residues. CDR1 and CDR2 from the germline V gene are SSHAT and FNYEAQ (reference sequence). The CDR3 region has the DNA TGTGCTAGCAGCTTAAGGATTCCTACGGGGGGAAACACAGATACGCAGTATTTT. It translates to CASSLRIPTGGNTDTQYF.

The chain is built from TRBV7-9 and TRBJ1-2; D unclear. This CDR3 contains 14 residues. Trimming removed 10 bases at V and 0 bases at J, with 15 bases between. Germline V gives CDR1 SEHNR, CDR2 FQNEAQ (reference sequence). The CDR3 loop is CATPDASANYGYTF. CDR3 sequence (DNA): TGTGCCACCCCAGACGCGTCAGCTAACTATGGCTACACCTTC.

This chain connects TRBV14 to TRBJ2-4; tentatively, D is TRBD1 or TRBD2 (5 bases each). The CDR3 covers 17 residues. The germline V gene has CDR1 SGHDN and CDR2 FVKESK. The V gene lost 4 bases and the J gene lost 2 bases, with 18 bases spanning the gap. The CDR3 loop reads CASSRHRDGPSKNIQYF. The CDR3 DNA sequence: TGTGCCAGCAGCCGCCACCGGGACGGTCCATCCAAAAACATTCAGTACTTC.

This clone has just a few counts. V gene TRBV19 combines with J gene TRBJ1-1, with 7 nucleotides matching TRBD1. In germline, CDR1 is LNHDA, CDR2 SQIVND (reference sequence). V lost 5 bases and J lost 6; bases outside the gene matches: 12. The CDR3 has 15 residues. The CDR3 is CASSPRQGTVAEAFF. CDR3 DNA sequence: TGTGCCAGTAGTCCGCGACAGGGAACGGTCGCTGAAGCTTTCTTT.

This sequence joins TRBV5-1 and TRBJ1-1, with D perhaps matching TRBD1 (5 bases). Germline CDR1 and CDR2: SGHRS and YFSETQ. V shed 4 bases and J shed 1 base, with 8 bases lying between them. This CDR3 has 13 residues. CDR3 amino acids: CASSHGQNTEAFF. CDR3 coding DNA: TGCGCCAGCAGCCACGGACAGAACACTGAAGCTTTCTTT.

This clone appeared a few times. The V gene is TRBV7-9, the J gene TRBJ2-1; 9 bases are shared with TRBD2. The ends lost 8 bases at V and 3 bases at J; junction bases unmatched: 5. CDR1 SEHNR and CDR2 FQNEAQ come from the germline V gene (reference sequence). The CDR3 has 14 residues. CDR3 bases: TGTGCCAGCGTGCGGGAGGGAAGCTACAATGAGCAGTTCTTC. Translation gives CASVREGSYNEQFF.

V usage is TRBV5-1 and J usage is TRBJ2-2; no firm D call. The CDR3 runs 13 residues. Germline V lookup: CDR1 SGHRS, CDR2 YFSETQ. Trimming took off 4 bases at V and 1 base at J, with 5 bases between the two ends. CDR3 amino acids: CASSPVNTGELFF. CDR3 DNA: TGCGCCAGCAGCCCCGTGAACACCGGGGAGCTGTTTTTT.

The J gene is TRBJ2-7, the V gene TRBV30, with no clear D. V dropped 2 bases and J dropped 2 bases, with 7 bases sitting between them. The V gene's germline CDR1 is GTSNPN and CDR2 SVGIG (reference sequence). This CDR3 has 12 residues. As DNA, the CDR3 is TGTGCCTGGAGTCCCCCGGCCTACGAGCAGTACTTC. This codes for CAWSPPAYEQYF.

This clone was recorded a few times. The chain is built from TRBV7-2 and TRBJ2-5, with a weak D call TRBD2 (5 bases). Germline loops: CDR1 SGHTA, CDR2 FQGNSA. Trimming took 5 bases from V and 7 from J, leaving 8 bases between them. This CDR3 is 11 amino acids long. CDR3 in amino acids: CASSRRGTQYF. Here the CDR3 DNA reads TGTGCCAGCAGCCGCCGGGGGACCCAGTACTTC.